The text below deals with one T cell receptor beta chain. Its antigen is still unknown. Mouse gene names apply. The read comes to an end 4 residues before the CDR3 does, leaving the germline J gene to fill in the end. Extracted from the samples, RNA was reverse transcribed into cDNA to serve as the sequencing template. Clones were sequenced by immunoSEQ multiplex PCR, and TCRdb holds only the in-frame ones, with some missing. The table lists about 270,000 clones, with no singletons. This sample is part of a study of CD8+ T cells in alopecia areata. Cell sorting was performed on pooled cutaneous lymph node cells with CD4, CD8alpha, NKG2D, NKG2ACE and other markers. Study-level points and caveats: Scalp sample data also include resident alphabeta T cells from normal skin.

CDR1 is MNHDT and CDR2 is YYDKIL in the germline V gene. CDR3 length: 16 amino acids. With V trimmed by 2 bases and J by 0 bases, 4 bases remained unmatched. The V call is TRBV17, the J call TRBJ2-5, with 8 nucleotides matching TRBD2. Sequences were obtained from CD4+ T cells sorted from a lymph node. The source is a C3H/HeJ mouse with alopecia areata. The strain bears MHC haplotype H2-k. The sequenced CDR3 bases are TGTGCTAGCAGTAGACTGGGGGGAATTAACCAAGAC. This translates into CASSRLGGINQD. The entire CDR3 protein reads CASSRLGGINQDTQYF.